The source of this T cell receptor beta chain is a study of cytomegalovirus exposure and HLA in healthy donors. General study points: What TCR beta sequences reportedly achieved was accurate prediction of HLA-A and HLA-B alleles in most subjects. In vitro work confirmed that a few CMV-associated chains recognize CMV antigens.

This CDR3 contains 19 residues. The germline V gene has CDR1 SGHTA and CDR2 FQGNSA. Trimming at V came to 5 bases and at J to 2 bases, leaving 16 bases not matched to a gene. This clone was recorded a few times. Its antigen is still unknown. PCR involved 60 Vbeta and 13 Jbeta primers. The protocol was immunoSEQ multiplex PCR, while the TCRdb copy is restricted to in-frame clones and leaves out a portion. The sample includes 120,000 or so clones, approximately 75% of them seen just once. The receptor was derived from a man in his forties in good health and CMV-seronegative. This rearrangement joins TRBV7-2 to TRBJ1-5; 9 bases are a match to TRBD1. The specimen sequenced was PBMCs. The CDR3 loop is CASSPHRDRARYGNQPQHF. CDR3 bases: TGTGCCAGCAGCCCACACCGGGACAGGGCAAGGTATGGCAATCAGCCCCAGCATTTT. Looking up the rest from reference TRBV7-2 and TRBJ1-5 gives the full variable domain: GAGVSQSPSNKVTEKGKDVELRCDPISGHTALYWYRQSLGQGLEFLIYFQGNSAPDKSGLPSDRFSAERTGGSVSTLTIQRTQQEDSAVYLCASSPHRDRARYGNQPQHFGDGTRLSIL.